This T cell receptor beta chain is drawn from a study of cytomegalovirus exposure and HLA in healthy donors. CDR1 and CDR2 from the germline V gene are SGHDT and YYEEEE. V shed 6 bases, J shed 2 bases, and the junction held 4 bases outside the gene matches. The CDR3 spans 15 residues. In the PCR, 60 Vbeta and 13 Jbeta primers were used. Method: immunoSEQ multiplex PCR; TCRdb's copy keeps in-frame clones and lacks some. The repertoire includes around 100,000 clones, approximately 80% of them detected once, and 8.5% to 10% sits in the top ten. The specimen was PBMCs. The sequence came from a male donor in good health and CMV-seropositive. The chain couples TRBV5-6 to TRBJ2-6, with 8 bases fitting TRBD1. The CDR3 here is CASIKDRAGANVLTF. The CDR3, as DNA: TGTGCCAGCATCAAGGACAGGGCTGGGGCCAACGTCCTGACTTTC. Looking up the rest from reference TRBV5-6 and TRBJ2-6 gives the full variable domain: DAGVTQSPTHLIKTRGQQVTLRCSPKSGHDTVSWYQQALGQGPQFIFQYYEEEERQRGNFPDRFSGHQFPNYSSELNVNALLLGDSALYLCASIKDRAGANVLTFGAGSRLTVL.